This T cell receptor beta chain was captured by sequencing in a study of cytomegalovirus exposure and HLA in healthy donors. The PCR had 60 Vbeta and 13 Jbeta primers. Generated by immunoSEQ multiplex PCR, the TCRdb table keeps only in-frame clones and is missing some. The sample contains some 180,000 clones, just over 75% of which appear only once. Germline V gene sequence: CDR1 SGHVS, CDR2 FNYEAQ. The CDR3 is made up of 14 amino acids. The germline V and J ends were trimmed by 5 bases and 2 bases, with 13 bases remaining between them. The chain joins TRBV7-6 to TRBJ2-7; TRBD2 might be the D (6 bases). The material sequenced was PBMCs. The receptor was derived from a man aged 25-45 years in good health and CMV-seronegative. CDR3 in DNA: TGTGCCAGCAGCGCCGGGACGGGAGCCTACGAGCAGTACTTC. Translation gives CASSAGTGAYEQYF.